This TCR beta chain appears in the sequencing data of a study of blood T cell repertoires in COVID-19. CDR1 SGHDT and CDR2 YYEEEE come from the germline V gene. V lost 4 bases and J 2 bases, leaving 9 bases between the germline ends. The CDR3 sequence is 13 residues long. Allocation to cohorts depended on clinical history reported by the participants. Cohort 3 donors counted as recovered after two negative PCRs, clearance, or resolved symptoms. The protocol was immunoSEQ multiplex PCR, while the TCRdb copy is restricted to in-frame clones and leaves out a portion. There are a few hundred thousand clones in the sample; about 90% occur only once, and 0.6% lies in the top ten.

Sequencing used PBMCs or T cells enriched from blood (not recorded which). V and J are TRBV5-6 and TRBJ1-1; D is undetermined. The sequence was collected from a man younger than 35 who had recovered from COVID-19. For the CDR3, the DNA is TGTGCCAGCAGCCGAGGGTCTAACACTGAAGCTTTCTTT. Protein: CASSRGSNTEAFF.